This T cell receptor (beta chain) was sequenced in a study of radiotherapy plus CTLA-4 blockade in lung cancer (dated by TCRdb to the late 2010s). As for the study more broadly: Among enrolled patients, about 19% had an objective response and 25% to 35% reached disease control. Study-level results and caveats: Increased serum interferon-beta after radiation, together with early dynamic changes in blood T cell clones, were reported to be the strongest predictors of response. TCR clones derived from tumors expanded in peripheral blood after treatment with radiotherapy and ipilimumab.

The study tested focal radiation therapy combined with CTLA-4 blockade (ipilimumab) in patients with chemo-refractory metastatic non-small-cell lung cancer. About this clone itself: This clone's antigen is unknown. No qualities accompany the bases; no much larger clone lies one base away.

The library was made by the immunoSEQ multiplex PCR assay. This immuneACCESS table, as held by TCRdb, lists in-frame sequences with V and J called but not all clones. Of the missing ones, under half trace to an unresolved V gene in checked studies; the others have no known cause. The sample profile shows about 66,000 clones; around four fifths of them were found once. Of the sample, 3.5% to 5% falls within the top ten clones. The junction carries 14 bases between V and J, which are trimmed by 7 bases and 4 bases respectively. Its CDR3 holds 14 amino acids, cysteine through phenylalanine. Kept here is only the CDR3 DNA, which spans 42 bases and is read in frame from base 1. Looking up the germline V gene yields CDR1 SGHRS and CDR2 YFSETQ.

The sequencing here drew on peripheral blood, taken from a patient treated with radiotherapy plus ipilimumab. Here the chain combines TRBV5-1 and TRBJ2-2; the D gene is possibly TRBD1, with 5 bases matching. This receptor was obtained from a human donor with non-small cell lung cancer who had a partial response to radiotherapy plus ipilimumab. The sequenced DNA: TGCGCCAGCGCCATACAGGAATCCACCGGGGAGCTGTTTTTT. Translated, this gives CASAIQESTGELFF.